The clone carrying this T cell receptor beta chain was seen a single time. What it binds is unknown. These data originate in a study of tumor and adjacent non-tumor tissue in lung cancer. Study context: Patients were aged roughly 31 to 76, 10 men and about five women, stage I to III. Each sample yielded a few million productive TCRbeta reads on average.

Three rounds of nested PCR, following a modified ARM-PCR protocol, produced the TCRbeta library. TCRdb ran MiXCR on the multiplex PCR reads and lists one entry per CDR3 protein. Counted here are about 110,000 distinct CDR3 sequences, nearly 85% occurring once; the ten biggest clones make up approximately 22%. General observations from the study: Tumor repertoires had a smaller top 100 clone share than normal lung. Shorter survival was associated with higher TCR diversity in tumors.

The template was RNA from unsorted bulk tissue. CDR1 MNHEY and CDR2 SVGEGT come from the germline V gene. CDR3 length: 14 residues. The V end lost 7 bases, the J end lost 1 base, and 13 bases lay between the germline ends. The sequence came from a man aged 65 to 85 with non-small cell lung cancer. Sequencing input: lung tumor tissue. V gene TRBV6-2 or TRBV6-3 combines with J gene TRBJ1-1, with D possibly matching TRBD1 (5 bases). DNA for the CDR3: TGTGCCAGCACCGAGGGGCGAGAGAACACTGAAGCTTTCTTT. Translated, it gives CASTEGRENTEAFF.